This TCR beta chain was captured in a study of beta chain features in type 1 diabetes. Study-level results: For Type 1 diabetes patients, all four CD4+ subsets carried TCRB CDR3s that were moderately but significantly shorter. For TCRB rearrangement, an influence of HLA type remained unresolved here.

As to this clone: Its matching antigen is unknown.

Of the isolated RNA, all was reverse transcribed, and so the sequenced material was expressed TCRB transcripts. Some clones are missing from TCRdb's copy, which holds only in-frame ones; the method was immunoSEQ multiplex PCR. This repertoire shows a few hundred thousand clones, around an eighth found once; its top ten account for 0.015% to 0.02%. In germline, CDR1 is KGHSH, CDR2 LQKENI. The length of the CDR3 is 16 residues. J was trimmed by 2 bases and V by 6 bases; bases with no gene match: 10. CD45RO/CCR7/CD25/CD127/CD95/CD27 staining was used to isolate CD4+ naive, central memory, regulatory and stem cell-like memory cells by sorting.

Sequencing input: naive CD4+ T cells from blood. This sequence was found in a man between 25 and 39 years old with type 1 diabetes. This chain joins TRBV18 and TRBJ2-5, with 9 bases that match TRBD1. The CDR3 here is CASSLRTGARQETQYF. Written as DNA, the CDR3 is TGTGCCAGCTCCCTTCGGACAGGGGCGCGACAAGAGACCCAGTACTTC. Full variable domain (rest looked up from reference TRBV18 and TRBJ2-5): NAGVMQNPRHLVRRRGQEARLRCSPMKGHSHVYWYRQLPEEGLKFMVYLQKENIIDESGMPKERFSAEFPKEGPSILRIQQVVRGDSAAYFCASSLRTGARQETQYFGPGTRLLVL.